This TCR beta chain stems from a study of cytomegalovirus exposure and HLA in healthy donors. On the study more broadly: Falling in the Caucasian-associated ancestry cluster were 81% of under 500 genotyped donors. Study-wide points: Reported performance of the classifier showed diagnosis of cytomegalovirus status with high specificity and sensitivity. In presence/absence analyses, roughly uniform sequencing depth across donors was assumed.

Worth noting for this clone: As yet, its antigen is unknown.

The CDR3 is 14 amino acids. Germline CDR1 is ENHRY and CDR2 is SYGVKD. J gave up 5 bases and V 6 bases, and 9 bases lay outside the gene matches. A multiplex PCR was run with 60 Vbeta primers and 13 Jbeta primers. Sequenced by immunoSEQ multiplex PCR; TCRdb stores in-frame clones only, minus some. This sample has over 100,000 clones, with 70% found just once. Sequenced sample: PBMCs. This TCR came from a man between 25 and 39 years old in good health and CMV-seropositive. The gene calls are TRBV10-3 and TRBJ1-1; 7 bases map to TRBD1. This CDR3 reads CAIRADRVETEAFF. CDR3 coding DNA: TGTGCCATCAGAGCTGACAGGGTGGAAACTGAAGCTTTCTTT.